This entry describes one T cell receptor (beta chain). Its matching antigen is unknown. Some clones are missing from TCRdb's copy, which holds only in-frame ones; the method was immunoSEQ multiplex PCR. In the table there are 35,000 to 45,000 clones, around 83% of which are singletons. This record comes from a study of T cells in localized non-small cell lung cancer. Overall study findings and caveats: The study linked higher blood T cell density to longer overall survival. Adjacent uninvolved lung had the highest clonality, suggesting focused antigen responses. Appearance in adjacent lung was seen for a median approximately 58 of the top 100 tumor clones.

Per the germline V gene, CDR1 is KGHSH and CDR2 is LQKENI. This CDR3 spans 14 amino acids. Trimming removed 3 bases from V and 2 bases from J; junction bases left unmatched: 4. Sequencing used peripheral blood, obtained before any cancer treatment. The chain employs TRBV18 and TRBJ2-7, with 7 bases lining up with TRBD2. The receptor's source is a woman aged 18 to 55 with stage III lung adenocarcinoma. CDR3 loop: CASSPEAGTYEQYF. As DNA, the CDR3 is TGTGCCAGCTCACCGGAAGCGGGGACCTACGAGCAGTACTTC.